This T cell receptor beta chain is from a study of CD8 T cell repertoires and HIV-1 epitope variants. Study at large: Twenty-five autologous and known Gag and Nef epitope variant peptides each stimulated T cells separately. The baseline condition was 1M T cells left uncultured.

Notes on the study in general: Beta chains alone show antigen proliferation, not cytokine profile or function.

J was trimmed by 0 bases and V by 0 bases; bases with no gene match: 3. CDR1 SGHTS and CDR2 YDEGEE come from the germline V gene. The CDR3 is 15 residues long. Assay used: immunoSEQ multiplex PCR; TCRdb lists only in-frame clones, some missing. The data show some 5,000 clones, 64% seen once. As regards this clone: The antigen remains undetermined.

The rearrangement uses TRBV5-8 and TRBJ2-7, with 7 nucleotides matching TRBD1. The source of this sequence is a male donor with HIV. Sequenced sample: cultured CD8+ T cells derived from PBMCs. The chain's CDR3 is CASSLGDSDSYEQYF. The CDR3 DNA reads TGTGCCAGCAGCTTGGGGGACAGTGACTCCTACGAGCAGTACTTC.